The TCR beta chain described here comes from a study of T cell changes during pregnancy in multiple sclerosis. Measured with immunoSEQ multiplex PCR; TCRdb has only the in-frame clones, and not every one. Seen here are approximately 40,000 clones, roughly 93% observed once, and the top ten hold about 8.5%. The germline V gene has CDR1 MNHEY and CDR2 SVGAGI. V lost 8 bases to trimming and J lost 6 bases, with 14 bases between them. The CDR3 consists of 13 residues. This sequence originates from a female donor with multiple sclerosis, enrolled in a pregnancy study. The chain links TRBV6-5 to TRBJ1-5, with a possible D match to TRBD1 (6 bases). Specimen: CD8+ T cells from peripheral blood mononuclear cells, collected in the third trimester of pregnancy. CDR3 protein: CASGWGGSQPQHF. Written as DNA, the CDR3 is TGTGCCAGCGGATGGGGGGGCAGTCAGCCCCAGCATTTT.